This T cell receptor (beta chain) was recorded in a study of blood T cell repertoires in COVID-19. Study-wide context: PBMCs, B-cell-depleted T cells, or T cells provided the cDNA or gDNA that made up the material.

The protocol was immunoSEQ multiplex PCR, while the TCRdb copy is restricted to in-frame clones and leaves out a portion. The repertoire has tens of thousands of clones, around 84% of them found once; the top ten carry about a fifth. Germline V CDR1 and CDR2: SGHRS, YFSETQ. CDR3 length: 17 amino acids. Between the trimmed V and J ends, which lost 4 bases and 3 bases, there was a span of 19 bases. The origin of this receptor is a woman at least 80 years old in a cohort sampled during active or convalescent COVID-19. The J gene is TRBJ2-2, the V gene TRBV5-1; D call uncertain. Specimen: peripheral blood. Here the CDR3 DNA reads TGCGCCAGCAGCCGAGATGTGGTTCACCGAGACACCGGGGAGCTGTTTTTT. Translated, it gives CASSRDVVHRDTGELFF.